This is a list of T cell receptor beta chains from one sample in a study of shared clonotypes between healthy human individuals. Produced via immunoSEQ multiplex PCR; TCRdb's table is partial and in-frame only. Counted here are hundreds of thousands of clones, approximately 75% occurring once; the ten biggest clones make up about 1.8%. Material for sequencing was memory CD4+ T cells sorted from blood. These receptor sequences come from a woman aged 25 to 39 in good health. CDR3s include the opening cysteine and the closing phenylalanine or tryptophan. The order of the fields is J gene, clone size, V gene, D gene, CDR3 DNA, CDR3 protein. A D gene is named only where the DNA matches it firmly. Some rows have no size entry. The others give once, few or many, or a class for an expanded clone.

TRBJ2-2,NA,TRBV11-3,TRBD1,TGTGCCAGCAGCTCCCGACAGGGGAGCACCGGGGAGCTGTTTTTT,CASSSRQGSTGELFF
TRBJ2-3,few,TRBV9,TRBD2,TGTGCCAGCAGCGTAGGTAGCGGGGCAAGCACAGATACGCAGTATTTT,CASSVGSGASTDTQYF
TRBJ2-1,NA,TRBV10-2,NA,TGCGCCAGCAGTGAGGGAGGGAGCGGAAACAATGAGCAGTTCTTC,CASSEGGSGNNEQFF
TRBJ2-7,few,TRBV28,TRBD2,TGTGCGGTCGGGACTAGCGGGAGATCCGACGAGCAGTACTTC,CAVGTSGRSDEQYF
TRBJ1-1,NA,TRBV5-1,NA,TGCGCCAGCAGCTTGGGCTCCGGGGAGACTGAAGCTTTCTTT,CASSLGSGETEAFF
TRBJ2-7,few,TRBV5-1,NA,TGCGCCAGCTCAATCGGAGACACAATGGACTACTACGAGCAGTACTTC,CASSIGDTMDYYEQYF
TRBJ2-2,many,TRBV5-1,TRBD2,TGCGCCAGCAGCTTGGCTAGCGGGAGGGCCGGGGAGCTGTTTTTT,CASSLASGRAGELFF
TRBJ1-2,NA,TRBV11-2,TRBD1,TGTGCCAGCAGCTTAGACAGGGGGCATGGCTACACCTTC,CASSLDRGHGYTF
TRBJ2-1,few,TRBV9,NA,TGTGCCAGCAGCGTAGGGGTTCCCGCCTACAATGAGCAGTTCTTC,CASSVGVPAYNEQFF
TRBJ2-7,NA,TRBV5-1,NA,TGCGCCAGCAGCTCGGGATCCTCTTTC,CASSSGSSF
TRBJ1-2,few,TRBV28,NA,TGTGCCAGCACCAGCCGCCCGGCAGGGTACTATGGCTACACCTTC,CASTSRPAGYYGYTF
TRBJ2-7,NA,TRBV19,TRBD1,TGTGCCAGTCGAAGGGGGACCGGGACAGGGGGATCCGAGCAGTACTTC,CASRRGTGTGGSEQYF
TRBJ2-7,NA,TRBV4-2,NA,TGTGCCAGCAGCCTTTTCGGGGGACTCGCCAACTACGAGCAGTACTTC,CASSLFGGLANYEQYF
TRBJ2-7,NA,TRBV15,TRBD1,TGTGCCACCAGCACCGGGACAGGGTCAGGCGAGCAGTACTTC,CATSTGTGSGEQYF
TRBJ1-1,NA,TRBV7-8,NA,TGTGCCAGCAGCCCCGTGGGAGTGGGGTTGGGTGGCACTGAAGCTTTCTTT,CASSPVGVGLGGTEAFF
TRBJ1-5,NA,TRBV6-6,TRBD1,TGTGCCAGCAGTTCAGGGGGTGTCCGTCAGCCCCAGCATTTT,CASSSGGVRQPQHF
TRBJ1-4,NA,TRBV18,NA,TGTGCCAGCTCACCACAGACTGCAACTAATGAAAAACTGTTTTTT,CASSPQTATNEKLFF
TRBJ2-1,NA,TRBV7-8,NA,TGTGCCAGCAGCCCTACGGTGACAGCCCTATCCTACAATGAGCAGTTCTTC,CASSPTVTALSYNEQFF
TRBJ2-1,few,TRBV5-1,TRBD2,TGCGCCAGCAGCAAGACTAGCGGGAGCTACAATGAGCAGTTCTTC,CASSKTSGSYNEQFF
TRBJ2-3,NA,TRBV4-1,NA,TGCGCCAGCAGCCAAGATGGCGAGTTACTAGCTAGCACAGATACGCAGTATTTT,CASSQDGELLASTDTQYF
TRBJ2-5,NA,TRBV5-1,TRBD1,TGCGCCAGCAGCTTACAGACAGGGGTATGGGGCCAAGAGACCCAGTACTTC,CASSLQTGVWGQETQYF
TRBJ2-7,few,TRBV19,NA,TGTGCCAGTAGTATATCTAGCGTAAGCTACGAGCAGTACTTC,CASSISSVSYEQYF
TRBJ2-7,NA,TRBV29-1,NA,TGCAGCGTTGAAGATCGGCTCGGCGAGCAGTACTTC,CSVEDRLGEQYF
TRBJ2-1,NA,TRBV6-1,TRBD2,TGTGCCAGCAGTGAAGCGACTAGCGCAAGGCGAAATGAGCAGTTCTTC,CASSEATSARRNEQFF
TRBJ2-3,few,TRBV19,TRBD1,TGTGCCAGTAGGCTAACCGGGACAGGGGGCTGGGATACGCAGTATTTT,CASRLTGTGGWDTQYF
TRBJ1-2,few,TRBV28,NA,TGTGCCAGCAGCCTAAACTATGGCTACACCTTC,CASSLNYGYTF
TRBJ1-5,NA,TRBV15,NA,TGTGCCACCAGCGCCGACGGTTCTCAGCCCCAGCATTTT,CATSADGSQPQHF
TRBJ2-7,NA,TRBV12-2,NA,TGTGCAAGTCGCTCCCCCCGGGGGCGGCCCTTTTCCTACGAGCAGTACTTC,CASRSPRGRPFSYEQYF
TRBJ1-2,NA,TRBV6-6,NA,TGTGCCAGCAGTTACTCTTCTGGGGTGGGTGGCTACACCTTC,CASSYSSGVGGYTF
TRBJ1-1,once,TRBV14,TRBD1,TGTGCCAGCAGCCGGTACAGGGGAAGGGGGACTGAAGCTTTCTTT,CASSRYRGRGTEAFF
TRBJ1-1,many,TRBV6-1,NA,TGTGCCAGCTTCCCTCAAGTGAACACTGAAGCTTTCTTT,CASFPQVNTEAFF
TRBJ1-4,NA,TRBV5-4,NA,TGTGCCAGCAGCTTGGGCGGGGTTGGTGAAAAACTGTTTTTT,CASSLGGVGEKLFF
TRBJ2-7,NA,TRBV19,NA,TGTGCCAGTAGTTTAGGCAATAGCGGTACCTACGAGCAGTACTTC,CASSLGNSGTYEQYF
TRBJ2-5,NA,TRBV5-1,TRBD2,TGCGCCAGCAGCCCGGGACTAGCGGGAGAGAGGATGGAGACCCAGTACTTC,CASSPGLAGERMETQYF
TRBJ1-3,NA,TRBV19,NA,TGTGCCAGTAGTATTACCGGGACATTTGGAAACACCATATATTTT,CASSITGTFGNTIYF
TRBJ2-1,NA,TRBV20-1,NA,TGCAGTGCTACTGGGCGAGGGATCTTC,CSATGRGIF
TRBJ2-5,NA,TRBV7-9,TRBD1,TGTGCCAGCAGCCCCGGACAGGACCGGGGGACCCAGTACTTC,CASSPGQDRGTQYF
TRBJ1-3,NA,TRBV25-1,NA,TGTGCCAGCAGTGAATGGGCAGGGATGAGCGGAAACACCATATATTTT,CASSEWAGMSGNTIYF
TRBJ1-5,NA,TRBV15,TRBD1,TGTGCCACAACCGGACAGGGGGGACAGCCCCAGCATTTT,CATTGQGGQPQHF
TRBJ1-5,NA,TRBV2,NA,TGTGCCAGCACCACGGGAAAAGGACGTAGCAATCAGCCCCAGCATTTT,CASTTGKGRSNQPQHF
TRBJ1-5,once,TRBV6-1,TRBD1,TGTGCCAGCCGGGACAGGGGCAATCAGCCCCAGCATTTT,CASRDRGNQPQHF
TRBJ2-5,few,TRBV4-1,NA,TGCGCCAGCAGCCAAGATCCGGCTAGCGCTTTCCAAGAGACCCAGTACTTC,CASSQDPASAFQETQYF
TRBJ2-6,few,TRBV10-3,NA,TGTGCCACCTCCGCCCAGTCCGGGGCCAACGTCCTGACTTTC,CATSAQSGANVLTF
TRBJ2-3,NA,TRBV2,NA,TGTGCCAGCACCGTTCAACTTGGGGGAGTAAAGACAGATACGCAGTATTTT,CASTVQLGGVKTDTQYF
TRBJ1-5,NA,TRBV7-2,NA,TGTGCCAGCAGCTTATGGGAGAATCAGCCCCAGCATTTT,CASSLWENQPQHF
TRBJ2-2,NA,TRBV5-1,TRBD1,TGCGCCAGCAGTCTAGACAGGGCCGGGGAGCTGTTTTTT,CASSLDRAGELFF
TRBJ2-7,NA,TRBV18,NA,TGTGCCAGCTCACCTGAATACGAGCAGTACTTC,CASSPEYEQYF
TRBJ2-1,few,TRBV27,NA,TGTGCCAGCAGTTTTTCGGACTATGGACACAATGAGCAGTTCTTC,CASSFSDYGHNEQFF
TRBJ1-4,few,TRBV4-1,NA,TGCGCCAGCAGCCAATCCCTCACGCCGGGGATAAATGAAAAACTGTTTTTT,CASSQSLTPGINEKLFF
TRBJ2-1,NA,TRBV25-1,NA,TGTGCCAGCACAAGGGATGACAATGAGCAGTTCTTC,CASTRDDNEQFF
TRBJ2-7,once,TRBV13,NA,TGTGCCAGCAGCTCACGGGGGCGAGGATACGAGCAGTACTTC,CASSSRGRGYEQYF
TRBJ1-2,once,TRBV10-2,NA,TGCGCCAGCAGTGACCCAGGGCAGTATGGCTACACCTTC,CASSDPGQYGYTF
TRBJ1-2,NA,TRBV28,NA,TGTGCCACGGGACGGAACTATGGCTACACCTTC,CATGRNYGYTF
TRBJ2-3,medium-sized,TRBV11-2,NA,TGTGCCAGCAGCGTTGCCTTGGGGGCGCAGTATTTT,CASSVALGAQYF